The clone carrying this T cell receptor (beta chain) was counted a single time. Its antigen is currently unknown. This entry comes from a study of CD8+CD57+ T cells in acquired aplastic anemia. Overall study: Sorting CD4+ and CD8+ cells gave DNA averaging about 3.1 ug.

Whole-study findings and limits: A significant difference in CD8+ Simpson's diversity between patients and controls was not found. Patients and controls had in common some 30 CD8+ CDR3 sequences.

Trimming pared 5 bases from V and 4 bases from J, leaving 14 bases between. The CDR3 has 14 residues. Germline V CDR1 and CDR2: WNHNN, SYGVQD (reference sequence). CD8+CD57+ cell expansion had been shown by flow cytometry in patients chosen for sequencing. No therapy was given to patients before blood sampling. Genomic DNA provided the template from which TCR beta VDJ and CDR3 profiles were obtained. MiXCR, run by TCRdb on the reads, gives a single entry per CDR3 protein. Of hundreds of thousands of distinct CDR3 sequences in the sample, roughly 34% were seen once. The sequencing input was sorted CD4+, CD8+, or CD8+CD57+ T cells (not recorded which) from PBMCs. The J gene is TRBJ1-1, the V gene TRBV10-1; tentative D call: TRBD1 (6 bases). This clonotype originated in a human donor with aplastic anemia. This CDR3 is CASSMITRGTEAFF. CDR3 DNA sequence: TGCGCCAGCAGTATGATCACCAGGGGCACTGAAGCTTTCTTT.